This T cell receptor (beta chain) was obtained from a study of blood T cell repertoires in COVID-19. At the level of the study: Specimens from acute and convalescent COVID-19 originated in the United States, Italy and Spain.

This clone was recorded only once. As originally analysed: Estimation of nucleated cell counts relied on the amplification of reference gene primers. TCRdb keeps only in-frame clones here, not all; method: immunoSEQ multiplex PCR. V, J and clone size derive from that table, while D and trimming were established from the DNA sequence. The sample includes 250,000 to 300,000 clones, 80% to 90% seen only once; the top ten take roughly 8.3%. With 8 bases removed from V and 6 bases from J, the gap between germline ends came to 14 bases. The germline V gene encodes CDR1 MNHEY and CDR2 SVGAGI. The CDR3 is made up of 13 amino acids.

This sequence was found in a middle-aged man who had recovered from COVID-19. The sample was PBMCs or T cells enriched from blood (not recorded which). V gene TRBV6-5 combines with J gene TRBJ1-5, with a weak D call TRBD1 (5 bases). The CDR3: CASGDGAAQPQHF. The CDR3, as DNA: TGTGCCAGCGGCGATGGGGCGGCTCAGCCCCAGCATTTT.